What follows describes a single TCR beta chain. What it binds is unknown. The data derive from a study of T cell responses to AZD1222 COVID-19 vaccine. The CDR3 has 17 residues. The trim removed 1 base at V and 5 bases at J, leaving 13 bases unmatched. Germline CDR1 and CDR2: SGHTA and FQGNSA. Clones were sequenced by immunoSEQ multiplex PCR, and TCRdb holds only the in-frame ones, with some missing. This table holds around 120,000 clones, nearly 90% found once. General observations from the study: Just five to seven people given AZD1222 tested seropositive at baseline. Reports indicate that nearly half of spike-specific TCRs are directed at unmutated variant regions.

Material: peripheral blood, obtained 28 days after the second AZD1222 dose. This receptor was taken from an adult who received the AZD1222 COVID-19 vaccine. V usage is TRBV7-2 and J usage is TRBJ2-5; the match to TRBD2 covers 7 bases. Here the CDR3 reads CASSLGIASGGVETQYF. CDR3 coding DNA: TGTGCCAGCAGCTTAGGGATAGCTAGCGGAGGCGTTGAGACCCAGTACTTC.